The text below deals with one T cell receptor (beta chain). In the authors' workflow: By means of reference gene primer amplification, nucleated cell counts were estimated. Profiled with immunoSEQ multiplex PCR; TCRdb holds only in-frame clones, not every one. That table is the source of V, J and clone size, and D and trimming were worked out from the DNA. The table records roughly 140,000 clones, around 72% of them present only once. This entry comes from a study of blood T cell repertoires in COVID-19. The germline V and J ends were trimmed by 1 base and 6 bases, with 18 bases remaining between them. CDR3 length equals 16 residues. Germline V gives CDR1 SGHAT, CDR2 FQNNGV.

The sequenced sample was peripheral blood. This TCR came from a woman aged 55-69 years with acute or convalescent COVID-19. The chain has TRBV11-2 and TRBJ1-1; maybe TRBD1 (6 bases). This CDR3 reads CASSLGRGGLWPEAFF. In DNA form, the CDR3 reads TGTGCCAGCAGCTTAGGGAGAGGGGGACTATGGCCTGAAGCTTTCTTT.